These T cell receptor beta chains were read from a single sample in a study of CD8 T cells in ankylosing spondylitis. One entry per CDR3 protein, called by TCRdb with MiXCR from the 5' RACE reads. The sample has fewer than 150,000 distinct CDR3 sequences; 5.5% to 7.5% are singletons. The sequenced material came from blood, either unsorted or a sorted T cell fraction (not recorded which). Receptor source: a female donor with ankylosing spondylitis or in good health (not recorded which). CDR3s include the opening cysteine and the closing phenylalanine or tryptophan. The D gene is left open where the match is weak. Clone size is shown for a subset of rows, as once, few, many or a class of expanded clone.

>TRBJ1-5|TRBV20-1|few|-
CSARVGSEGGQPQHF
TGCAGTGCTAGAGTGGGGTCGGAGGGCGGTCAGCCCCAGCATTTT
>TRBJ1-1|TRBV5-1|many|TRBD1
CASSGQAKTEAFF
TGCGCCAGCAGCGGACAGGCGAAGACTGAAGCTTTCTTT
>TRBJ1-2|TRBV11-2|-|-
CASRLGIPSNYGYTF
TGTGCCAGCAGACTGGGGATTCCAAGTAACTATGGCTACACCTTC
>TRBJ2-3|TRBV5-5|-|-
CASSTDTVTDTQYF
TGTGCCAGCAGCACCGACACTGTCACAGATACGCAGTATTTT
>TRBJ1-1|TRBV27|many|-
CASGSGGTEAFF
TGTGCCAGCGGAAGCGGGGGCACTGAAGCTTTCTTT
>TRBJ1-4|TRBV4-1|many|-
CASSQDASLNEKLFF
TGCGCCAGCAGCCAAGACGCCTCACTTAATGAAAAACTGTTTTTT
>TRBJ2-3|TRBV7-8|many|TRBD1
CASSYGRDRADTQYF
TGTGCCAGCAGCTATGGCCGGGACAGAGCAGATACGCAGTATTTT
>TRBJ2-3|TRBV24-1|many|TRBD1
CATSALGDRNTDTQYF
TGTGCCACCAGTGCCCTGGGGGACAGAAACACAGATACGCAGTATTTT
>TRBJ1-5|TRBV10-2|many|-
CASSESGRFNQPQHF
TGCGCCAGCAGTGAGTCGGGCAGGTTCAATCAGCCCCAGCATTTT
>TRBJ1-1|TRBV18|many|-
CASSGDRTTNTEAFF
TGTGCCAGCTCGGGAGACCGGACAACGAACACTGAAGCTTTCTTT
>TRBJ2-3|TRBV28|many|TRBD2
CASSFLAGGPSTDTQYF
TGTGCCAGCAGTTTCCTAGCGGGGGGACCTAGCACAGATACGCAGTATTTT
>TRBJ2-3|TRBV14|many|TRBD1
CASSQEGRGRTDTQYF
TGTGCCAGCAGCCAAGAAGGAAGGGGGCGCACAGATACGCAGTATTTT
>TRBJ1-1|TRBV20-1|many|-
CSARDREGVGNTEAFF
TGCAGTGCTAGAGATCGAGAGGGGGTAGGGAACACTGAAGCTTTCTTT
>TRBJ1-1|TRBV12-3/TRBV12-4|many|-
CASSLRGADTEAFF
TGTGCCAGCAGTTTACGGGGGGCAGACACTGAAGCTTTCTTT
>TRBJ1-2|TRBV14|many|TRBD1
CASSQDMTGTYGYTF
TGTGCCAGCAGCCAAGATATGACAGGGACCTATGGCTACACCTTC
>TRBJ1-1|TRBV20-1|many|TRBD1
CSARDRPGGTEAFF
TGCAGTGCTAGAGACAGGCCAGGGGGTACTGAAGCTTTCTTT
>TRBJ1-2|TRBV19|few|TRBD1
CASQRIGDRDYGYTF
TGTGCCAGTCAGAGGATTGGGGACAGGGACTATGGCTACACCTTC
>TRBJ2-7|TRBV29-1|many|TRBD2
CSGKRGYEQYF
TGCAGCGGAAAGCGGGGGTACGAGCAGTACTTC
>TRBJ1-1|TRBV7-3|many|-
CASSTLPGQNTEAFF
TGTGCCAGCAGCACCTTACCGGGACAGAACACTGAAGCTTTCTTT
>TRBJ2-1|TRBV7-3|many|-
CASSPGHGLGLNEQFF
TGTGCCAGCAGCCCAGGGCACGGTCTTGGGTTAAATGAGCAGTTCTTC
>TRBJ2-2|TRBV27|many|TRBD2
CASSSRTSGSSTGELFF
TGTGCCAGCAGTTCCCGGACTAGCGGTTCGAGTACCGGGGAGCTGTTTTTT
>TRBJ2-3|TRBV6-2/TRBV6-3|many|-
CASTTRGLPTDTQYF
TGTGCCAGCACTACCCGGGGGTTACCCACAGATACGCAGTATTTT
>TRBJ1-2|TRBV5-8|many|-
CASSLGSRRYGYTF
TGTGCCAGCAGCTTGGGTTCTAGGCGCTATGGCTACACCTTC
>TRBJ2-1|TRBV11-1|-|-
CASSLEGSEQFF
TGTGCCAGCAGCTTAGAAGGGAGTGAGCAGTTCTTC
>TRBJ1-1|TRBV12-3/TRBV12-4|many|-
CASSWDRMNTEAFF
TGTGCCAGCAGTTGGGACCGTATGAACACTGAAGCTTTCTTT
>TRBJ2-3|TRBV7-2|many|TRBD2
CASSLAVASGEDTQYF
TGTGCCAGCAGCTTAGCAGTGGCTAGCGGGGAAGATACGCAGTATTTT
>TRBJ2-1|TRBV6-5|many|-
CASSSSKTATYNEQFF
TGTGCCAGCAGTTCCTCTAAGACAGCTACCTACAATGAGCAGTTCTTC
>TRBJ2-6|TRBV3-1|many|-
CASSGDGANVLTF
TGTGCCAGCAGCGGTGATGGGGCCAACGTCCTGACTTTC
>TRBJ1-2|TRBV12-3/TRBV12-4|many|-
CASSSALRTNYGYTF
TGTGCCAGCAGCTCAGCCCTTCGGACCAACTATGGCTACACCTTC
>TRBJ2-5|TRBV25-1|many|-
CASSDYTGQSGVETQYF
TGTGCCAGCAGTGACTATACAGGACAGTCGGGCGTGGAGACCCAGTACTTC
>TRBJ2-6|TRBV6-1|-|-
CASGHSSGANVLTF
TGTGCCAGCGGACACAGCTCTGGGGCCAACGTCCTGACTTTC
>TRBJ1-2|TRBV27|many|-
CASSLRGTASGYTF
TGTGCCAGCAGTTTGCGTGGGACCGCTTCGGGCTACACCTTC
>TRBJ1-2|TRBV20-1|few|-
CSARRAGSGYTF
TGCAGTGCTAGACGGGCAGGGTCTGGCTACACCTTC
>TRBJ1-2|TRBV21-1|few|-
CASSNRQEGNGYTF
TGTGCCAGCAGCAATCGGCAAGAGGGGAACGGCTACACCTTC
>TRBJ1-1|TRBV6-1|many|-
CASQGFGNTEAFF
TGTGCCAGCCAGGGATTCGGGAACACTGAAGCTTTCTTT
>TRBJ1-1|TRBV9|many|-
CASSVEVTAEAFF
TGTGCCAGCAGCGTAGAGGTCACAGCTGAAGCTTTCTTT
>TRBJ1-5|TRBV6-5|many|-
CASSLLTNHQPQHF
TGTGCCAGCAGTTTACTCACGAATCATCAGCCCCAGCATTTT
>TRBJ1-4|TRBV14|many|-
CASSQVPRTGTNEKLFF
TGTGCCAGCAGCCAAGTCCCCCGGACGGGAACTAATGAAAAACTGTTTTTT
>TRBJ1-4|TRBV15|many|-
CATSRAQGRDEKLFF
TGTGCCACCAGCAGAGCCCAGGGACGGGATGAAAAACTGTTTTTT
>TRBJ1-6|TRBV28|many|-
CASSLKGTLHF
TGTGCCAGCAGTTTAAAGGGGACCCTCCACTTT
>TRBJ1-2|TRBV7-8|many|TRBD1
CASSLSGQATYGYTF
TGTGCCAGCAGCCTCTCGGGACAGGCCACCTATGGCTACACCTTC
>TRBJ2-3|TRBV20-1|many|TRBD2
CSAISGGELTDTQYF
TGCAGTGCAATAAGCGGGGGGGAACTCACAGATACGCAGTATTTT
>TRBJ1-2|TRBV9|many|TRBD1
CASSPRQGMGYGYTF
TGTGCCAGCAGCCCCAGACAGGGGATGGGCTATGGCTACACCTTC
>TRBJ2-5|TRBV20-1|many|-
CSASVGAQETQYF
TGCAGTGCATCTGTTGGGGCCCAAGAGACCCAGTACTTC
>TRBJ1-5|TRBV19|few|-
CASSIRGFGNQPQHF
TGTGCCAGTAGTATAAGGGGTTTCGGCAATCAGCCCCAGCATTTT
>TRBJ1-1|TRBV3-1|many|-
CASSHQNRNTEAFF
TGTGCCAGCAGCCACCAAAACAGGAACACTGAAGCTTTCTTT
>TRBJ2-1|TRBV12-3/TRBV12-4|many|-
CASSFAGTPNNEQFF
TGTGCCAGCAGTTTCGCCGGGACACCTAACAATGAGCAGTTCTTC
>TRBJ2-7|TRBV20-1|many|-
CSAAYRGRYYEQYF
TGCAGTGCTGCTTATCGGGGACGCTACTACGAGCAGTACTTC
>TRBJ1-2|TRBV12-3/TRBV12-4|many|-
CASTQGGGYTF
TGTGCCAGCACCCAGGGCGGCGGCTACACCTTC
>TRBJ1-6|TRBV5-1|few|-
CASSLFGQGGSPLHF
TGCGCCAGCAGCTTGTTCGGGCAGGGTGGTTCACCCCTCCACTTT
>TRBJ2-1|TRBV5-1|many|TRBD1
CASSSPGQYNEQFF
TGCGCCAGCAGCTCGCCGGGACAGTACAATGAGCAGTTCTTC
>TRBJ2-5|TRBV2|many|TRBD1
CASSEYRGDRQETQYF
TGTGCCAGCAGTGAATATAGAGGGGACAGACAAGAGACCCAGTACTTC
>TRBJ1-5|TRBV20-1|many|TRBD1
CSARGDRYSNQPQHF
TGCAGTGCTAGAGGGGACAGATATAGCAATCAGCCCCAGCATTTT
>TRBJ2-1|TRBV12-3/TRBV12-4|many|-
CASSLNSEGFF
TGTGCCAGCAGTCTCAATTCAGAGGGGTTCTTC
>TRBJ1-2|TRBV20-1|-|-
CSASRGAYDGYTF
TGCAGTGCTAGCCGGGGGGCCTACGATGGCTACACCTTC
>TRBJ2-2|TRBV20-1|many|TRBD2
CSARKPGLADTGELFF
TGCAGTGCTAGAAAGCCGGGACTAGCGGACACCGGGGAGCTGTTTTTT
>TRBJ1-6|TRBV5-1|many|-
CASSPDGANSPLHF
TGCGCCAGCAGCCCGGACGGAGCGAATTCACCCCTCCACTTT
>TRBJ2-3|TRBV3-1|many|TRBD2
CASSRTSGRTDTQYF
TGTGCCAGCAGCCGGACTAGCGGACGCACAGATACGCAGTATTTT